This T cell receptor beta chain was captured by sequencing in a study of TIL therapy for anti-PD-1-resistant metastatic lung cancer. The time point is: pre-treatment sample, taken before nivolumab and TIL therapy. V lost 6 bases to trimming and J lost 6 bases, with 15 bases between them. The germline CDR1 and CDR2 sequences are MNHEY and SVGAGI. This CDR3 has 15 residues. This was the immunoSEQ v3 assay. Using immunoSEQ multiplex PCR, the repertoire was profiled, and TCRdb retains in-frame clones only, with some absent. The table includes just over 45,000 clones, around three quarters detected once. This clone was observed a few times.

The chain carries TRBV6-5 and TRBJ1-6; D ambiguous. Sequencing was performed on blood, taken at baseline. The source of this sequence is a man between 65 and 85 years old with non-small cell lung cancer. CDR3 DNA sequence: TGTGCCAGCAGACAAATTAACTCACTTAATTCACCCCTCCACTTT. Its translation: CASRQINSLNSPLHF.